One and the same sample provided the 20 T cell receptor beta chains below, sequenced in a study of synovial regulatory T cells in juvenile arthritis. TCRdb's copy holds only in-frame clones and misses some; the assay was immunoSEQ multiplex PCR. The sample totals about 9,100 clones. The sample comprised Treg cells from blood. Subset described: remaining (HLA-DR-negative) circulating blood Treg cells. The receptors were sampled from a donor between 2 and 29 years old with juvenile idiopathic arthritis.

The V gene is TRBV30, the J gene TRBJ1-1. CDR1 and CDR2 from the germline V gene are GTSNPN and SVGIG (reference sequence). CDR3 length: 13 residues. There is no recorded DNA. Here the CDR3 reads CAWKGHMNTEAFF.

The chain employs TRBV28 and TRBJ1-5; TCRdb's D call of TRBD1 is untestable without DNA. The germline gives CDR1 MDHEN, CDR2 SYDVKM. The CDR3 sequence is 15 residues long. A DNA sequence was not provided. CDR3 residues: CASSRTGLGNQPQHF.

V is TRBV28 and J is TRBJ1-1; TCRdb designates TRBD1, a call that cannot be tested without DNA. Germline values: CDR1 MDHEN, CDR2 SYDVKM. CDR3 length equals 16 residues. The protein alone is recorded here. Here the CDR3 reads CAGRDREAGSDTEAFF.

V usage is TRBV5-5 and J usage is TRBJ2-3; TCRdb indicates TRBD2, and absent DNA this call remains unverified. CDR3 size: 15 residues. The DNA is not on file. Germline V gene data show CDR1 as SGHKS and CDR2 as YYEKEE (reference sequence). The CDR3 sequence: CASSLRTISTDTQYF.

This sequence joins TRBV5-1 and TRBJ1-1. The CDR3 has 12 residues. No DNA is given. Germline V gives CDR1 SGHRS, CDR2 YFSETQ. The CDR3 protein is CASSFLNTEAFF.

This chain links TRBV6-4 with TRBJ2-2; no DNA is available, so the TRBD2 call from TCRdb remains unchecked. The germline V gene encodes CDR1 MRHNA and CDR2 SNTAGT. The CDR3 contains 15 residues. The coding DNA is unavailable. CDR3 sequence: CASPTGGHNTGELFF.

The CDR3 region is CASSMGRLNTEAFF. The genes are TRBV19 and TRBJ1-1. CDR1 is LNHDA and CDR2 is SQIVND in the germline V gene (reference sequence). The CDR3 contains 14 residues. No DNA was logged.

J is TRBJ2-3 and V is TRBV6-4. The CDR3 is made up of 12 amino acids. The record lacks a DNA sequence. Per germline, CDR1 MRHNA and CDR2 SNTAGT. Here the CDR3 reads CASSDASDTQYF.

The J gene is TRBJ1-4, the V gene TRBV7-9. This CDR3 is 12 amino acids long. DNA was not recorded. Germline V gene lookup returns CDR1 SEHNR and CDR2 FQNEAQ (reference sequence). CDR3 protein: CASSLDIVKLFF.

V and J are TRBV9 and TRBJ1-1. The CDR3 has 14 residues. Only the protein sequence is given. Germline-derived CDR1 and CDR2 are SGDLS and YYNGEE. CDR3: CASSVSGGNTEAFF. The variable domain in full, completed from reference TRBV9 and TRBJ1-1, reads DSGVTQTPKHLITATGQRVTLRCSPRSGDLSVYWYQQSLDQGLQFLIQYYNGEERAKGNILERFSAQQFPDLHSELNLSSLELGDSALYFCASSVSGGNTEAFFGQGTRLTVV.

The chain's CDR3 is CSVQLSRGTGYTF. The chain is built from TRBV29-1 and TRBJ1-2. Per germline, CDR1 SQVTM and CDR2 ANQGSEA. This CDR3 has 13 amino acids. Nucleotide data are not available.

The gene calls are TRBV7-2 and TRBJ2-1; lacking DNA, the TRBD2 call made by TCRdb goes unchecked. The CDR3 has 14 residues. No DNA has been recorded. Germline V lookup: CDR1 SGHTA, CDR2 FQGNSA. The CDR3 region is CATQGTSLHNEQFF. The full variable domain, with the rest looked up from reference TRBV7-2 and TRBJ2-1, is GAGVSQSPSNKVTEKGKDVELRCDPISGHTALYWYRQSLGQGLEFLIYFQGNSAPDKSGLPSDRFSAERTGGSVSTLTIQRTQQEDSAVYLCATQGTSLHNEQFFGPGTRLTVL.

The CDR3 sequence: CASSSGGGRGWYQETQYF. This chain links TRBV19 with TRBJ2-5. The CDR3 spans 18 residues. No DNA is given. CDR1 is LNHDA, CDR2 SQIVND, per germline (reference sequence).

The CDR3 loop reads CASRREGYGYTF. The J gene is TRBJ1-2, the V gene TRBV5-6. Germline V gene lookup returns CDR1 SGHDT and CDR2 YYEEEE. The CDR3 is 12 amino acids. No DNA is given.

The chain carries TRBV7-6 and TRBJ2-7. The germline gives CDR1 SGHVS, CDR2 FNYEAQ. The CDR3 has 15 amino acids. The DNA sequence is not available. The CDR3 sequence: CASSLFDGPGDEQYF.

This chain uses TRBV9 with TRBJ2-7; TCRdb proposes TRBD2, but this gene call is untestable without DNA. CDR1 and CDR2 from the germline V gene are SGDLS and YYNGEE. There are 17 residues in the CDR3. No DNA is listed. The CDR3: CASSPRGGLAKSYEQYF.

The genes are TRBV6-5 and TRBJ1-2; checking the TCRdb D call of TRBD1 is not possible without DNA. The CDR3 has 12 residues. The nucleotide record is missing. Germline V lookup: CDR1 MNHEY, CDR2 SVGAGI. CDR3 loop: CASTVRGSSYTF.

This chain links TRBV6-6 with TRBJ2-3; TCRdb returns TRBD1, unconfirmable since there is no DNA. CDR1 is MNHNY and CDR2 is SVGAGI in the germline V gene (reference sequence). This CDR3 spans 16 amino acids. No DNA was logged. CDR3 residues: CASSYSEDRPTDTQYF.

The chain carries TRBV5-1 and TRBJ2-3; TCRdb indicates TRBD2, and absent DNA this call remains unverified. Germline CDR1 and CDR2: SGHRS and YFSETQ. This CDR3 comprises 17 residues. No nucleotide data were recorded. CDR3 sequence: CASSSGGGGVRTDTQYF. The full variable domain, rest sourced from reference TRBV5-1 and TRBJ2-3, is KAGVTQTPRYLIKTRGQQVTLSCSPISGHRSVSWYQQTPGQGLQFLFEYFSETQRNKGNFPGRFSGRQFSNSRSEMNVSTLELGDSALYLCASSSGGGGVRTDTQYFGPGTRLTVL.

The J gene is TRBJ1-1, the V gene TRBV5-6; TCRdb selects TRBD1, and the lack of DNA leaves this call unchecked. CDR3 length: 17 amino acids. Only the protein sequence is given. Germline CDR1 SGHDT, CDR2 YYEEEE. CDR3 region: CASSFVVARDMNTEAFF.